This TCR beta chain came from a study of cytomegalovirus exposure and HLA in healthy donors. Study background: The 130 or so validation repertoires, a later analysis reported, used the same platform as the approximately 650 first-cohort repertoires. General study results and limits: Researchers counted 164 TCR beta chains as cytomegalovirus-associated. According to a subsequent analysis, TCR clusters identified in the first cohort showed a tendency to co-occur across the approximately 130 validation repertoires.

Turning to this clone: Its antigen is currently unknown.

The CDR3 is 17 residues long. Germline V gene lookup returns CDR1 KGHSH and CDR2 LQKENI. V lost 1 base, J lost 3 bases, and 15 bases lay in between. Assay used: immunoSEQ multiplex PCR; TCRdb lists only in-frame clones, some missing. The repertoire holds about 75,000 clones, with about 85% as singletons. A roughly 120-subject validation cohort, separate from the approximately 670-subject first cohort, supplied the donors. The chain is built from TRBV18 and TRBJ2-2; D might be TRBD1 (6 bases). This receptor was identified in a man aged 30 to 45 in good health and CMV-seronegative. The sample comprised PBMCs. The CDR3 coding sequence is TGTGCCAGCTCACCACGCGAACAGGGCTCCTACACCGGGGAGCTGTTTTTT. Translating it yields CASSPREQGSYTGELFF.